The 10 T cell receptor beta chains below were found in one sample sequenced in a study of response to subunit inactivated influenza vaccine. TCRdb redid the calling of the RT-PCR reads with MiXCR, one entry per CDR3 protein. The table includes 430,000 or so distinct CDR3 sequences, 11% detected once. The sequenced sample was PBMCs from blood, obtained 45 days after vaccination. The receptors were gathered from a man aged 50 or older who received an inactivated influenza vaccine.

This clonotype was recorded at least ten times. The V and J genes are TRBV29-1 and TRBJ1-5, with 7 bases matching TRBD1. Germline CDR1 SQVTM, CDR2 ANQGSEA. The CDR3 spans 13 residues. After removal of 6 bases from V and 1 base from J, the junction contained 3 bases not matched to a gene. The CDR3 reads CSVKGQSNQPQHF. CDR3 DNA: TGCAGCGTAAAGGGACAGAGCAATCAGCCCCAGCATTTT.

V usage is TRBV5-1 and J usage is TRBJ1-5; D unresolved. Germline CDR1 SGHRS, CDR2 YFSETQ. V dropped 4 bases and J dropped 3 bases, with 8 bases sitting between them. The CDR3 sequence is 13 residues long. The CDR3 reads CASSIGFNQPQHF. CDR3 coding DNA: TGCGCCAGCAGCATCGGATTCAATCAGCCCCAGCATTTT. The variable domain in full, completed from reference TRBV5-1 and TRBJ1-5, reads KAGVTQTPRYLIKTRGQQVTLSCSPISGHRSVSWYQQTPGQGLQFLFEYFSETQRNKGNFPGRFSGRQFSNSRSEMNVSTLELGDSALYLCASSIGFNQPQHFGDGTRLSIL.

Many counts were recorded for this clonotype. V usage is TRBV5-1 and J usage is TRBJ2-3; 10 bases fit TRBD1. CDR3 length equals 14 residues. J was trimmed by 7 bases and V by 5 bases; bases with no gene match: 7. Germline assignment: CDR1 SGHRS and CDR2 YFSETQ. Here the CDR3 reads CASSPRQGAYTQYF. As DNA, the CDR3 is TGCGCCAGCAGTCCCCGACAGGGGGCATATACGCAGTATTTT.

This clonotype was found a few times. This sequence joins TRBV7-9 and TRBJ2-7; 7 nucleotides agree with TRBD2. The germline gives CDR1 SEHNR, CDR2 FQNEAQ (reference sequence). The CDR3 is 15 residues long. With V trimmed by 6 bases and J by 5 bases, 13 bases remained unmatched. The CDR3 sequence: CASSYMGGGPHEQYF. The CDR3 DNA reads TGTGCCAGCAGTTATATGGGGGGAGGGCCCCACGAGCAGTACTTC.

This clonotype was observed a few times. The rearrangement uses TRBV20-1 and TRBJ2-4; tentative D call: TRBD1 (6 bases). Per germline, CDR1 DFQATT and CDR2 SNEGSKA (reference sequence). Trimming removed 3 bases at V and 5 bases at J, with 14 bases between. The CDR3 contains 14 residues. The CDR3 is CSARTGGRENIQYF. The CDR3 DNA is TGCAGTGCTAGGACTGGGGGCAGGGAAAACATTCAGTACTTC.

This clonotype occurred many times. The chain carries TRBV15 and TRBJ2-2; D is unresolved. The V end was cut by 2 bases, the J end by 1 base, with 5 bases between. The length of the CDR3 is 14 residues. Germline V gives CDR1 LNHNV, CDR2 YYDKDF (reference sequence). The CDR3 reads CATSRQLNTGELFF. Here the CDR3 DNA reads TGTGCCACCAGCAGACAGCTGAACACCGGGGAGCTGTTTTTT.

This clonotype was detected many times. This chain connects TRBV20-1 to TRBJ2-7, with 10 bases matching TRBD2. Germline V CDR1 and CDR2: DFQATT, SNEGSKA (reference sequence). Trimming took 4 bases from V and 6 from J; bases not matched to a gene: 12. The CDR3 extends over 15 amino acids. CDR3 DNA sequence: TGCAGTGCTAACCCTAGCGGGAGAGGGTTGGGCGAGCAGTACTTC. Protein: CSANPSGRGLGEQYF.

Concerning this clonotype: This may stem from a read error, because a much larger clone lies one nucleotide away. The J gene is TRBJ2-1, the V gene TRBV12-3 or TRBV12-4; no definite D call. This CDR3 is built from 13 residues. CDR3 DNA sequence: TGTGCCAGCAGTTTATCCCGCTACAATGGGCAGTTCTTC. It yields the protein CASSLSRYNGQFF.

In this sample, this clonotype turned up many times. CDR3 sequence (DNA): TGTGCCAGCAGCCGTGGGGACAGGGTGGACGAGCAGTACTTC. This encodes CASSRGDRVDEQYF. V and J are TRBV2 and TRBJ2-7; 9 positions match TRBD1. The CDR3 is made up of 14 amino acids. V lost 6 bases and J lost 5; bases outside the gene matches: 8. Germline CDR1 SNHLY, CDR2 FYNNEI.

The chain recombines TRBV10-3 with TRBJ2-2; maybe TRBD1 (6 bases). The CDR3 has 14 residues. V dropped 7 bases and J dropped 3 bases, with 12 bases sitting between them. Germline CDR1 ENHRY, CDR2 SYGVKD. This chain's CDR3 is CAITHRADTGELFF. DNA of the CDR3: TGTGCCATCACCCACAGGGCGGACACCGGGGAGCTGTTTTTT.